This is a list of T cell receptor beta chains from one sample in a study of patients and donors after allogeneic stem cell transplantation. TCRdb re-called the RT-PCR reads through MiXCR, storing one row per CDR3 protein. Of roughly 180,000 distinct CDR3 sequences in the sample, less than 45% were seen once. The sequencing sample was made of blood, either unsorted or a sorted T cell fraction (not recorded which). The receptors were sampled from a human donor who was either an allogeneic HSCT recipient or a stem cell or donor lymphocyte infusion donor (not recorded which). It is not recorded whose cells these are; they may come from a transplant donor. CDR3s include the opening cysteine and the closing phenylalanine or tryptophan. The order of the fields is D gene, clone size, V gene, CDR3 length, J gene, CDR3 protein, CDR3 DNA. A D gene is named only where the DNA matches it firmly. Some rows mark clone size as missing; the rest say once, few, many or name a class of expanded clone.

D: -
size: -
V: TRBV13
length: 15
J: TRBJ1-1
CDR3: CASSLLGQEDTEAFF
DNA: TGTGCCAGCAGCTTACTAGGGCAGGAAGACACTGAAGCTTTCTTT

D: TRBD1
size: -
V: TRBV20-1
length: 11
J: TRBJ1-1
CDR3: CRVDRDTEAFF
DNA: TGCAGGGTCGACAGGGACACTGAAGCTTTCTTT

D: -
size: few
V: TRBV5-1
length: 15
J: TRBJ2-1
CDR3: CASSEWIYSYNEQFF
DNA: TGCGCCAGCAGCGAATGGATCTATTCCTACAATGAGCAGTTCTTC

D: -
size: -
V: TRBV18
length: 17
J: TRBJ2-4
CDR3: CASSPPGKGKAKNIQYF
DNA: TGTGCCAGCTCACCACCGGGCAAGGGAAAGGCCAAAAACATTCAGTACTTC

D: -
size: few
V: TRBV9
length: 15
J: TRBJ1-5
CDR3: CASSVHNRVGQPQHF
DNA: TGTGCCAGCAGCGTACATAACAGGGTGGGTCAGCCCCAGCATTTT

D: TRBD1
size: -
V: TRBV7-9
length: 14
J: TRBJ1-2
CDR3: CASSQTGGYYGYTF
DNA: TGTGCCAGCAGCCAAACAGGGGGCTATTATGGCTACACCTTC

D: -
size: -
V: TRBV6-5
length: 15
J: TRBJ2-2
CDR3: CASSYHGSYTGELFF
DNA: TGTGCCAGCAGTTACCACGGGAGTTACACCGGGGAGCTGTTTTTT

D: TRBD1
size: -
V: TRBV7-2
length: 18
J: TRBJ1-5
CDR3: CASSLRSTGERFHQPQHF
DNA: TGTGCCAGCAGCCTACGAAGCACAGGGGAGAGGTTCCATCAGCCCCAGCATTTT

D: -
size: -
V: TRBV9
length: 13
J: TRBJ1-1
CDR3: CASSARDTGSTFF
DNA: TGTGCCAGCAGCGCCCGGGACACAGGATCTACTTTCTTT

D: -
size: -
V: TRBV18
length: 13
J: TRBJ2-7
CDR3: CASSPDSAREQYF
DNA: TGTGCCAGCTCACCAGATTCGGCCCGCGAGCAGTACTTC

D: -
size: -
V: TRBV4-2
length: 15
J: TRBJ2-7
CDR3: CASSQERAFSYEQYF
DNA: TGTGCCAGCAGCCAAGAACGCGCGTTCAGCTACGAGCAGTACTTC

D: -
size: -
V: TRBV9
length: 13
J: TRBJ1-1
CDR3: CASSVDGGTEAFF
DNA: TGTGCCAGCAGCGTAGATGGGGGCACTGAAGCTTTCTTT

D: TRBD2
size: -
V: TRBV4-3
length: 15
J: TRBJ2-1
CDR3: CASSQEAGGGNEQFF
DNA: TGCGCCAGCAGCCAGGAAGCGGGAGGGGGCAATGAGCAGTTCTTC

D: -
size: -
V: TRBV6-5
length: 15
J: TRBJ1-1
CDR3: CASRQDSSLATEAFF
DNA: TGTGCCAGCAGGCAAGACAGCTCCTTGGCCACTGAAGCTTTCTTT

D: TRBD2
size: -
V: TRBV9
length: 15
J: TRBJ2-1
CDR3: CASSVSGTSGNEQFF
DNA: TGTGCCAGCAGCGTAAGTGGGACTAGCGGCAATGAGCAGTTCTTC

D: TRBD1
size: few
V: TRBV5-1
length: 14
J: TRBJ1-1
CDR3: CASSEQGDNTEAFF
DNA: TGCGCCAGCAGCGAACAGGGGGACAACACTGAAGCTTTCTTT

D: -
size: -
V: TRBV5-1
length: 15
J: TRBJ2-5
CDR3: CASSLNPGEQETQYF
DNA: TGCGCCAGCAGCCTGAACCCCGGGGAGCAAGAGACCCAGTACTTC

D: TRBD2
size: -
V: TRBV28
length: 14
J: TRBJ2-1
CDR3: CASSFQGGYNEQFF
DNA: TGTGCCAGCAGTTTCCAGGGAGGGTACAATGAGCAGTTCTTC

D: -
size: -
V: TRBV12-3/TRBV12-4
length: 14
J: TRBJ1-2
CDR3: CASSTLGDLYGYTF
DNA: TGTGCCAGCAGTACTTTAGGGGATCTCTATGGCTACACCTTC

D: TRBD1
size: -
V: TRBV6-6
length: 15
J: TRBJ2-7
CDR3: CASSPSRDRGYEQYF
DNA: TGTGCCAGCAGCCCTAGCCGGGACAGGGGTTACGAGCAGTACTTC

D: TRBD2
size: -
V: TRBV7-2
length: 15
J: TRBJ2-3
CDR3: CASSYSIAGGDTQYF
DNA: TGTGCCAGCAGCTACTCCATAGCGGGAGGAGATACGCAGTATTTT

D: -
size: few
V: TRBV7-9
length: 16
J: TRBJ1-2
CDR3: CASSLILAGLNYGYTF
DNA: TGTGCCAGCAGCTTAATCCTTGCAGGCCTTAACTATGGCTACACCTTC